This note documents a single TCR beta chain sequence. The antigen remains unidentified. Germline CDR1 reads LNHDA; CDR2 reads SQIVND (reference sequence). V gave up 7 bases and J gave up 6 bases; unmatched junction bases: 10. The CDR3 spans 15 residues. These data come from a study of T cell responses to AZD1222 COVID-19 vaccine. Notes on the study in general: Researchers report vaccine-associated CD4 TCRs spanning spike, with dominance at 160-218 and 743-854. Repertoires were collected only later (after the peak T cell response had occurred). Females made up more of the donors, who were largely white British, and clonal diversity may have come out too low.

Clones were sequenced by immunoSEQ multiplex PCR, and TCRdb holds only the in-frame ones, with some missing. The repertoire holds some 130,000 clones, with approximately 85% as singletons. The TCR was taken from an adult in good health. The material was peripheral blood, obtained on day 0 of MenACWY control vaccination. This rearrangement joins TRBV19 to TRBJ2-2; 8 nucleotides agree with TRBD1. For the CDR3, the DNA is TGTGCCAGTACCATGGACAGGGCCGCGGCCGGGGAGCTGTTTTTT. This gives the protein CASTMDRAAAGELFF.